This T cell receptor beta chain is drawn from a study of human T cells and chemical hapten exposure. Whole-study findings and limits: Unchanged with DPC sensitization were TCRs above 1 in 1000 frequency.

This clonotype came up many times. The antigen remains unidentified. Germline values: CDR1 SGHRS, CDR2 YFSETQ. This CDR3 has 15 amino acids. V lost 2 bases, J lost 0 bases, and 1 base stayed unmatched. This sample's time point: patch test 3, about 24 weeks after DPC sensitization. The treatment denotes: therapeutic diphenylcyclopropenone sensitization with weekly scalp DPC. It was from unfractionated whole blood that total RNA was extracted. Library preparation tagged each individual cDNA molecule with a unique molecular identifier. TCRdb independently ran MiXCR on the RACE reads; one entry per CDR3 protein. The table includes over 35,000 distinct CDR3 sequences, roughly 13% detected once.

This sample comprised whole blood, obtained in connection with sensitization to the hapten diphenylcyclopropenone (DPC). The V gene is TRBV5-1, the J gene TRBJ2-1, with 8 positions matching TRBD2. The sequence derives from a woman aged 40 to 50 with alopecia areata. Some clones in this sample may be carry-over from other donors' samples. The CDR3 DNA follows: TGCGCCAGCAGCTTCAGCGGGAGCTCCTACAATGAGCAGTTCTTC. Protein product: CASSFSGSSYNEQFF.